A selection of T cell receptor beta chains follows, all from one sample in a study of cytomegalovirus exposure and HLA in healthy donors. Repertoires were generated with immunoSEQ multiplex PCR, while TCRdb's copy carries only in-frame clones and drops some. The repertoire includes roughly 140,000 clones, about 75% of them detected once, and over 0.6% sits in the top ten. The specimen sequenced was PBMCs. These receptor sequences come from a male donor in good health and CMV-seronegative. Each CDR3 is given with its conserved first and last residue. D genes are given only for firm matches. Part of the rows lack a size; the others show once, few, many or a class for expanded clones.

v_call	j_call	clone_size	cdr3_length	d_call	cdr3_nt	cdr3_aa
TRBV5-4	TRBJ1-2	-	15	TRBD1	TGTGCCAGCAGCCTCGGGGGACAGGGCAACTATGGCTACACCTTC	CASSLGGQGNYGYTF
TRBV7-8	TRBJ1-6	-	16	-	TGTGCCAGCAGCTTAGGAGGGACTACTATGGCTTCACCCCTCCACTTT	CASSLGGTTMASPLHF
TRBV6-1	TRBJ2-7	few	14	TRBD2	TGTGCCAGCAGTTATCGGGTAGCGGGGTACGAGCAGTACTTC	CASSYRVAGYEQYF
TRBV2	TRBJ1-3	-	14	-	TGTGCCAGCAGTGTGGGCAGCCTGGGAAACACCATATATTTT	CASSVGSLGNTIYF
TRBV18	TRBJ2-7	-	14	-	TGTGCCAGCTCACGCAGCGGTCCGGCCTACGAGCAGTACTTC	CASSRSGPAYEQYF
TRBV5-1	TRBJ2-7	-	17	-	TGCGCCAGCAGCCTTCAACCCGCCTTCAGGGACTTCTACGAGCAGTACTTC	CASSLQPAFRDFYEQYF
TRBV19	TRBJ2-1	-	15	TRBD1	TGTGCCAGTAGTAAGACAGGGAAAGGGGACCATGAGCAGTTCTTC	CASSKTGKGDHEQFF
TRBV13	TRBJ1-6	-	17	TRBD1	TGTGCCAGCAGCTTACGAGACTTAGGGGACAGGGATTCACCCCTCCACTTT	CASSLRDLGDRDSPLHF
TRBV7-9	TRBJ1-5	-	16	-	TGTTCCAGCAGCTTAGCGGTCGGGGACAACAATCAGCCCCAGCATTTT	CSSSLAVGDNNQPQHF
TRBV7-9	TRBJ2-1	-	17	TRBD2	TGTTCCAGCAGCTTGACTAGCGGGGCCATATCCTACAATGAGCAGTTCTTC	CSSSLTSGAISYNEQFF
TRBV2	TRBJ1-2	-	14	TRBD1	TGTGCCAGCACCTTACTACAGGGGGGGTCTGGCTACACCTTC	CASTLLQGGSGYTF
TRBV9	TRBJ2-1	-	16	TRBD2	TGTGCCAGCAGCCCCAGGACTAGCGGACTTTACAATGAGCAGTTCTTC	CASSPRTSGLYNEQFF
TRBV19	TRBJ1-1	-	13	-	TGTGCCAGTAGTATAGGACAATACACTGAAGCTTTCTTT	CASSIGQYTEAFF
TRBV10-3	TRBJ2-7	-	14	TRBD2	TGTGCCATCAGGGGGACTAGCGGAAAGTACGAGCAGTACTTC	CAIRGTSGKYEQYF
TRBV5-4	TRBJ2-1	-	16	TRBD2	TGTGCCAGCAGCCTCTCGCTAGCGGGAGGTCGCAATGAGCAGTTCTTC	CASSLSLAGGRNEQFF
TRBV15	TRBJ2-5	-	15	TRBD2	TGTGCCACCAGCAGAGGACTAGCGGGAGCTGAGACCCAGTACTTC	CATSRGLAGAETQYF
TRBV7-9	TRBJ2-7	-	18	TRBD1	TGTTCCAGCAGCTTAACGGGGGGACAGGGGGCCTTCATCTACGAGCAGTACTTC	CSSSLTGGQGAFIYEQYF
TRBV27	TRBJ1-5	few	14	TRBD1	TGTGCCAGCAGTCCTACAGGGGCCTGGGAGCCCCAGCATTTT	CASSPTGAWEPQHF